This T cell receptor beta chain was observed in a study of blood T cell repertoires in COVID-19. TCRdb's copy holds only in-frame clones and misses some; the assay was immunoSEQ multiplex PCR. Of 150,000 to 200,000 clones in the sample, around nine tenths were seen once. This receptor was obtained from a woman between 18 and 30 years old who had recovered from COVID-19. The sequenced material came from PBMCs or T cells enriched from blood (not recorded which).

This CDR3 is CASSPLGQRSYYEQYF. The CDR3 DNA reads as TGTGCCAGCTCACCACTGGGGCAGAGATCCTACTACGAGCAGTACTTC. The chain carries TRBV18 and TRBJ2-7, with D perhaps TRBD1 (5 bases). Trimming removed 1 base from V and 3 bases from J, with 16 bases in between. CDR1 is KGHSH, CDR2 LQKENI, per germline. This CDR3 contains 16 residues.